The present T cell receptor (beta chain) was sequenced within a study of blood T cells in healthy people across ages. Every sample gave at least 5 micrograms of total RNA when it was extracted. Regarding this clonotype: What it binds is not known.

A J-beta primer mix and a sample-barcoded 5' primer were used in a second PCR of roughly 6 to 11 cycles. MiXCR was run by TCRdb on the 5' RACE reads, yielding one entry per CDR3 protein. The data show around 1.5 million distinct CDR3 sequences, with about 43% seen just once and roughly 7.7% held by the top ten. Study-level results: A roughly linear fall in TCR beta diversity per million T cells was seen with increasing age.

The CDR3 runs 16 residues. Losses at the gene ends were 0 bases for V and 7 bases for J; bases not matched to a gene: 12. CDR1 is LGHDT, CDR2 YNNKEL, per germline (reference sequence). The chain carries TRBV3-1 and TRBJ2-7; 7 positions agree with TRBD2. The receptor was derived from a woman under 30 in good health. The sequenced material came from blood. CDR3 residues: CASSQDRLALYNEQYF. As DNA, the CDR3 is TGTGCCAGCAGCCAAGATCGACTAGCCCTTTACAATGAGCAGTACTTC.